The 16 T cell receptor beta chains given below trace back to one sample, sequenced in a study of blood T cell repertoires in COVID-19. Sequenced by immunoSEQ multiplex PCR; TCRdb stores in-frame clones only, minus some. The sample includes 120,000 to 150,000 clones, more than 70% seen only once; the top ten take 25% to 30%. Sequenced input: peripheral blood. The source of these receptors is a human donor in a cohort sampled during active COVID-19.

This CDR3 reads CASSPFRDRVFISNQPQHF. The CDR3 DNA reads TGTGCCAGCAGTCCGTTCCGGGACAGGGTGTTTATTAGCAATCAGCCCCAGCATTTT. The rearrangement links TRBV27 to TRBJ1-5, with 9 nucleotides matching TRBD1. V lost 5 bases and J lost 0; bases outside the gene matches: 14. The CDR3 totals 19 residues. Germline-derived CDR1 and CDR2 are MNHEY and SMNVEV (reference sequence).

V usage is TRBV25-1 and J usage is TRBJ2-7, with 8 positions matching TRBD1. The CDR3 has 15 residues. Trimming cost V 3 bases and J 1 base; bases outside gene matches: 5. CDR1 is MGHDK, CDR2 SYGVNS, per germline. CDR3 sequence: CASSDQGALSYEQYF. In nucleotides, the CDR3 is TGTGCCAGCAGTGATCAGGGGGCTCTGTCCTACGAGCAGTACTTC.

The chain uses TRBV2 and TRBJ2-1; maybe TRBD1 (6 bases). The germline gives CDR1 SNHLY, CDR2 FYNNEI. Between the trimmed V and J ends, which lost 3 bases and 4 bases, there was a span of 13 bases. This CDR3 is 15 amino acids long. CDR3 nucleotide sequence: TGTGCCAGCAGTGAGGAGGCAGGGGCTTACAATGAGCAGTTCTTC. Its protein is CASSEEAGAYNEQFF.

The CDR3 here is CASSLLLGQGLLSYTF. DNA for the CDR3: TGTGCCAGCAGCCTTCTTCTCGGACAGGGGTTATTGAGCTACACCTTC. The J gene is TRBJ1-2, the V gene TRBV5-6; 9 nucleotides match TRBD1. The CDR3 is 16 amino acids. J gave up 9 bases and V 4 bases, and 16 bases lay outside the gene matches. CDR1 and CDR2 (germline): SGHDT, YYEEEE.

The rearrangement uses TRBV4-2 and TRBJ1-2; D perhaps matches TRBD1 (6 bases). This CDR3 is built from 15 residues. V lost 0 bases and J 8 bases, leaving 16 bases between the germline ends. Germline V gives CDR1 LGHNA, CDR2 YNFKEQ. In DNA form, the CDR3 reads TGTGCCAGCAGCCAAGACCGACTCCCCACAGGGGGCTACACCTTC. This gives the protein CASSQDRLPTGGYTF.

The chain carries TRBV27 and TRBJ2-7, with 9 bases matching TRBD1. J gave up 3 bases and V 3 bases, and 6 bases lay outside the gene matches. Germline CDR1 reads MNHEY; CDR2 reads SMNVEV (reference sequence). CDR3 length: 15 residues. Here the CDR3 reads CASSFPGQGIYEQYF. DNA for the CDR3: TGTGCCAGCAGTTTCCCCGGACAGGGGATCTACGAGCAGTACTTC.

The chain recombines TRBV2 with TRBJ1-2, with D possibly TRBD1 on 5 matching bases. V was trimmed by 11 bases and J by 4 bases, leaving 20 bases between them. Germline CDR1 and CDR2: SNHLY and FYNNEI. The CDR3 runs 14 residues. The CDR3 DNA follows: TGTGCCTCCTGGGGTATAGGGGAATTCTATGGCTACACCTTC. Amino acid sequence: CASWGIGEFYGYTF.

The rearrangement links TRBV30 to TRBJ2-3; D is perhaps TRBD2 (6 bases). This CDR3 is built from 12 residues. V was cut by 2 bases and J by 6 bases, with 9 bases left in between. Looked up from germline, CDR1 is GTSNPN and CDR2 is SVGIG (reference sequence). CDR3 sequence (DNA): TGTGCCTGGAGTCGGGGGTGGGATACGCAGTATTTT. It specifies CAWSRGWDTQYF.

The chain carries TRBV2 and TRBJ2-6; D is undetermined. CDR1 SNHLY and CDR2 FYNNEI come from the germline V gene. V was pared by 1 base and J by 0 bases, with 10 bases between. CDR3 length: 17 amino acids. In DNA form, the CDR3 reads TGTGCCAGCAGTGAAGGCCCTCTCAGCTCTGGGGCCAACGTCCTGACTTTC. Its translation: CASSEGPLSSGANVLTF.

The J gene is TRBJ1-2, the V gene TRBV5-4; perhaps TRBD1 as D (6 bases). V was trimmed by 1 base and J by 4 bases, leaving 11 bases between them. CDR1 and CDR2 (germline): SGHNT, YYREEE (reference sequence). The CDR3 covers 14 residues. This CDR3 reads CASSLQGTIYGYTF. Written as DNA, the CDR3 is TGTGCCAGCAGCTTGCAGGGGACTATCTATGGCTACACCTTC.

The V gene is TRBV30, the J gene TRBJ2-1; 10 bases are a match to TRBD2. The CDR3 runs 15 residues. V lost 8 bases to trimming and J lost 0 bases; unmatched junction nucleotides: 7. Germline V gives CDR1 GTSNPN, CDR2 SVGIG (reference sequence). CDR3 region: CAIAGGTSSYNEQFF. The CDR3 nucleotides are TGTGCCATAGCGGGGGGAACGAGCTCCTACAATGAGCAGTTCTTC.

The chain has TRBV5-1 and TRBJ1-2, with TRBD1 as a possible D gene (5 bases). Germline-derived CDR1 and CDR2 are SGHRS and YFSETQ. The germline V and J ends were trimmed by 5 bases and 8 bases, with 19 bases remaining between them. The CDR3 contains 14 residues. The CDR3 DNA sequence: TGCGCCAGCAGTCCCGGGGAGGGGACTGGGGGCTACACCTTC. Its translation: CASSPGEGTGGYTF.

The chain couples TRBV5-6 to TRBJ1-2, with 7 bases fitting TRBD1. Germline CDR1 and CDR2: SGHDT and YYEEEE. The CDR3 is 13 amino acids. After removal of 1 base from V and 4 bases from J, the junction contained 1 base not matched to a gene. The DNA for the CDR3 is TGTGCCAGCAGCTTGACAGGGGCCTATGGCTACACCTTC. Translation gives CASSLTGAYGYTF.

This clone was counted once. This sequence joins TRBV27 and TRBJ1-1, with 8 bases that match TRBD1. Germline lookup yields CDR1 MNHEY and CDR2 SMNVEV (reference sequence). CDR3 length: 14 residues. V lost 6 bases and J lost 0; bases outside the gene matches: 3. In DNA form, the CDR3 reads TGTGCCAGCAGCCAGACAGGGGTGAACACTGAAGCTTTCTTT. Translated: CASSQTGVNTEAFF.

DNA of the CDR3: TGCGCCAGCAGCCCATGGACTAGCGGGGGGACTAGCACAGATACGCAGTATTTT. Translated: CASSPWTSGGTSTDTQYF. The chain recombines TRBV5-1 with TRBJ2-3, with TRBD2 matching 14 bases. The germline V gene encodes CDR1 SGHRS and CDR2 YFSETQ. Trimming took 4 bases from V and 0 from J; bases not matched to a gene: 7. There are 18 residues in the CDR3.

The chain joins TRBV7-9 to TRBJ2-5; maybe TRBD2 (6 bases). The CDR3 length is 16 residues. CDR1 and CDR2 (germline): SEHNR, FQNEAQ (reference sequence). Trimming shortened V by 7 bases and J by 0 bases, and 18 bases separated the two germline ends. Written as DNA, the CDR3 is TGTGCCAGCACCCACCCGGGACTCCCGTACCAAGAGACCCAGTACTTC. Its protein product is CASTHPGLPYQETQYF.